This entry concerns a single T cell receptor beta chain. Method: immunoSEQ multiplex PCR; TCRdb's copy keeps in-frame clones and lacks some. The sample yields about 440,000 clones, around nine tenths seen once. The sample belongs to a study of blood T cell repertoires in COVID-19. Study context: Whether acute or convalescent, the COVID-19 samples came from the United States, Italy and Spain.

Everyone who took part was about 18 to 90 years old, and they came from about two dozen US areas. Participants' own reports of clinical history determined their cohort assignment. The CDR3 runs 15 residues. Germline trimming cut 5 bases from V and 1 base from J; bases unmatched to any gene: 0. Germline V gene sequence: CDR1 SGHTA, CDR2 FQGTGA. Sequencing was performed on PBMCs or T cells enriched from blood (not recorded which). The clonotype originates from a young woman with acute COVID-19. The chain combines TRBV7-3 with TRBJ2-3; 13 positions match TRBD2. The CDR3: CASSGTSGGTDTQYF. The CDR3 DNA reads TGTGCCAGCAGCGGGACTAGCGGGGGCACAGATACGCAGTATTTT.